This entry features one TCR beta chain sequence. These data originate in a study of blood T cell repertoires in COVID-19. The wider study: The United States, Italy and Spain were the sources of the acute and convalescent COVID-19 samples. T cells, B-cell-depleted T cells, or PBMCs provided the cDNA or gDNA that served as material.

With 5 bases removed from V and 4 bases from J, the gap between germline ends came to 17 bases. The CDR3 length is 15 residues. The V gene's germline CDR1 is MDHEN and CDR2 SYDVKM. Methods used by the authors: Amplifying reference gene primers gave estimates of nucleated cell counts. TCRdb keeps only in-frame clones here, not all; method: immunoSEQ multiplex PCR. V and J calls and clone size follow that table, whereas D and trimming were derived from the DNA. Of 140,000 or so clones in the sample, 79% were seen once. The chain has TRBV28 and TRBJ1-1, with D possibly being TRBD1 (6 bases). This clonotype was obtained from a man between 45 and 60 years old with active or convalescent COVID-19. Material: peripheral blood. CDR3 nucleotides: TGTGCCAGCAGTCCGCAGGGGCAGGAGAGCACTGAAGCTTTCTTT. Its protein product is CASSPQGQESTEAFF.